The rows below give T cell receptor beta chains drawn from one sample of a study of T cell responses to AZD1222 COVID-19 vaccine. TCRdb keeps only in-frame clones here, not all; method: immunoSEQ multiplex PCR. Of about 140,000 clones detected, 80% to 90% appear once; the ten largest clones hold roughly 1.7%. The specimen comprised peripheral blood, sampled on day 0 of AZD1222 vaccination. All receptors derive from an adult in good health. Both conserved end residues are part of each CDR3. The D gene is left open where the match is weak. The listing skips clone size in some rows; elsewhere it reads once, few, many or a size class.

j_call d_call v_call clone_size cdr3_nt cdr3_aa
TRBJ2-1 - TRBV21-1 - TGTGCCAGCAGCAAAGTTCCGGGACAGGGGCGTCTCGGTGAGCAGTTCTTC CASSKVPGQGRLGEQFF
TRBJ1-1 - TRBV7-2 - TGTGCCAGCAGCCTGGGGGCGAACACTGAAGCTTTCTTT CASSLGANTEAFF
TRBJ1-5 - TRBV12-5 - TGTGCTAGTGGTTTGATGGGGGTTGGGCAGCCCCAGCATTTT CASGLMGVGQPQHF
TRBJ2-5 - TRBV5-1 - TGCGCCAGCAACCAAAGGTCGAGGGCGGGGGAGACCCAGTACTTC CASNQRSRAGETQYF
TRBJ1-3 - TRBV6-1 - TGTGCCAGCAGTGAAGCAGATGGGTCTGGAAACACCATATATTTT CASSEADGSGNTIYF
TRBJ2-1 TRBD1 TRBV7-3 - TGTGCCAGCAGCTTAGCCGGGACAGGGACCATTGAGCAGTTCTTC CASSLAGTGTIEQFF
TRBJ2-2 - TRBV12-5 - TGTGCTAGTGGACGGGGCGACACCGGGGAGCTGTTTTTT CASGRGDTGELFF
TRBJ1-2 TRBD1 TRBV30 few TGTGCCGCTGATTATCCGGGACAGGGGAATAACTATGGCTACACCTTC CAADYPGQGNNYGYTF
TRBJ2-3 TRBD2 TRBV7-3 once TGTGCCAGCAGCCAGCAACCGGGACTAGCATCCGAGTTTTTTGCAGATACGCAGTATTTT CASSQQPGLASEFFADTQYF
TRBJ1-4 - TRBV5-1 once TGCGCCAGCCGCTCATCAACTAATGAAAAACTGTTTTTT CASRSSTNEKLFF
TRBJ1-1 - TRBV3-1/TRBV3-2 few TGTGCCAGCAGCCAATGGAACACTGAAGCTTTCTTT CASSQWNTEAFF
TRBJ1-1 - TRBV6-5 - TGTGCCAGCAGTTACTCCTACAGGGAACAAGCTTTCTTT CASSYSYREQAFF
TRBJ2-1 TRBD2 TRBV5-6 few TGTGCCAGCAGCTTGGGCGGGAGGGCCTACAATGAGCAGTTCTTC CASSLGGRAYNEQFF
TRBJ1-4 TRBD1 TRBV5-1 - TGCGCCAGCAGCTTGGCAGGGACAGGGGGCTTCAATGAAAAACTGTTTTTT CASSLAGTGGFNEKLFF
TRBJ2-7 TRBD1 TRBV18 - TGTGCCAGCTCTCCCGGGACAGGGTCCTACGAGCAGTACTTC CASSPGTGSYEQYF
TRBJ1-1 - TRBV6-5 - TGTGCCAGCAGTTACAAGGAGGGTGCCTACACTGAAGCTTTCTTT CASSYKEGAYTEAFF
TRBJ1-2 - TRBV6-1 - TGTGCCAGCAGTGACACAGGGCATATCGGTGGCTACACCTTC CASSDTGHIGGYTF
TRBJ2-5 - TRBV14 - TGTGCCAGCAGCCAAGGATGGGACCTTTGGGGGACCCAAGAGACCCAGTACTTC CASSQGWDLWGTQETQYF
TRBJ1-2 - TRBV28 - TGTGCCAGCAGTTTGTGGCAGAGTGGTGGCTACACCTTC CASSLWQSGGYTF
TRBJ1-2 TRBD1 TRBV7-9 - TGTGCCAGCAGCTTAGTAACTCCGGGACAGGGGGCGCTTAACTATGGCTACACCTTC CASSLVTPGQGALNYGYTF
TRBJ1-6 TRBD1 TRBV28 - TGTGCCAGCAGGCCGGCCGGACAGGGGTTAGGACCCCTCCACTTT CASRPAGQGLGPLHF
TRBJ2-3 - TRBV6-5 - TGTGCCAGCAGGAACCCGGCCACAGATACGCAGTATTTT CASRNPATDTQYF
TRBJ1-5 - TRBV19 - TGTGCCAGTAGCCTAGACTCCCGCGTAAGCAATCAGCCCCAGCATTTT CASSLDSRVSNQPQHF
TRBJ2-1 TRBD2 TRBV7-8 - TGTGCCAGCTCTCGGTTGGGGGGGAATGAGCAGTTCTTC CASSRLGGNEQFF
TRBJ2-7 - TRBV4-1 - TGCGCCAGCAGCCGCGGACTATTTGACGAGCAGTACTTC CASSRGLFDEQYF
TRBJ2-5 - TRBV25-1 - TGTGCCAGCAGCGGCCAGGGGGGGAGGGAGACCCAGTACTTC CASSGQGGRETQYF
TRBJ1-1 - TRBV27 - TGTGCCAGCAGTTCCCTCCTGAACACTGAAGCTTTCTTT CASSSLLNTEAFF
TRBJ1-5 - TRBV18 - TGTGCCAGCTCACCACAGTGGGGGGATAATCAGCCCCAGCATTTT CASSPQWGDNQPQHF
TRBJ2-2 - TRBV27 - TGTGCCAGCAGTTTAGGGCTAGCTGACACCGGGGAGCTGTTTTTT CASSLGLADTGELFF
TRBJ1-1 - TRBV4-1 - TGCGCCAGCAGCCCGCGTCAAAACACTGAAGCTTTCTTT CASSPRQNTEAFF
TRBJ2-7 - TRBV28 - TGTGCCAGCAGTTTGACAGCCTACGAGCAGTACTTC CASSLTAYEQYF
TRBJ2-1 - TRBV9 - TGTGCCAGCAGCCCTGGAAGCTCCTACAATGAGCAGTTCTTC CASSPGSSYNEQFF